This TCR beta chain was identified in a study of cytomegalovirus exposure and HLA in healthy donors. The CDR3 totals 13 residues. V was pared by 7 bases and J by 7 bases, with 3 bases of the junction left unmatched. The germline V gene has CDR1 MGHDK and CDR2 SYGVNS. Use of 60 Vbeta and 13 Jbeta primers characterized the PCR. Profiled with immunoSEQ multiplex PCR; TCRdb holds only in-frame clones, not every one. In total, the table holds around 120,000 clones. The sequence was obtained from a young man in good health and CMV-seronegative. The sequencing sample was made of PBMCs. The chain has TRBV25-1 and TRBJ1-6; 8 bases are shared with TRBD1. The DNA of the CDR3 is TGTGCCAGCAAACAGGGGGGGAATTCACCCCTCCACTTT. This codes for CASKQGGNSPLHF.